The present T cell receptor (beta chain) was sequenced within a study of cytomegalovirus exposure and HLA in healthy donors. Study outcomes and limitations: In an earlier analysis, in some 600 donors, most V segments appeared productive either ~87% or ~30% of the time. Analysis was performed later, and it showed HLA-associated TCR beta chains to be more clonally expanded than equally common others. Analyzed later, association rates of TCRs varied across HLA loci, with DRB1 most and HLA-C fewest.

Both 60 Vbeta primers and 13 Jbeta primers went into the PCR. In the authors' methods: The authors later counted about 80 million unique TCR beta chains, approximately 12 million of them shared. Here immunoSEQ multiplex PCR was the method, and the copy in TCRdb shows in-frame clones only, minus some. V and J calls and clone size are given by that table; D and trimming were obtained from the DNA. This sample yields around 170,000 clones, of which just under 80% are seen a single time; under 2% belongs to the top ten. In regard to this clone: Its cognate antigen is unknown.

This CDR3 is built from 14 residues. V shed 6 bases and J 0 bases; nucleotides not matched to a gene: 3. Germline V CDR1 and CDR2: SNHLY, FYNNEI. The chain is built from TRBV2 and TRBJ2-5, with 8 bases fitting TRBD1. The sequenced material came from PBMCs. This receptor was taken from a woman in her 30s in good health and CMV-seronegative. As DNA, the CDR3 is TGTGCCAGCAGGGGACAGGTGTACCAAGAGACCCAGTACTTC. Protein product: CASRGQVYQETQYF.